This note documents a single TCR beta chain sequence. As originally analysed: Amplification of reference gene primers provided the estimated nucleated cell counts. Profiling relied on immunoSEQ multiplex PCR, and the TCRdb table lists in-frame clones only, not all of them. V and J calls and clone size follow that table, whereas D and trimming were derived from the DNA. The sample has 200,000 to 250,000 clones, nearly 90% seen once. This entry is derived from a study of blood T cell repertoires in COVID-19. Across the whole study: Some COVID-19 samples were acute and others convalescent; all came from the United States, Italy and Spain. PBMCs, B-cell-depleted T cells, or T cells provided the cDNA or gDNA that made up the material.

CDR3 length: 15 amino acids. From germline, CDR1 is LGHNT and CDR2 FRNRAP. The V gene lost 0 bases and the J gene lost 2 bases, with 10 bases spanning the gap. The clonotype comes from a man aged 18 to 29 with active or convalescent COVID-19. The specimen was peripheral blood. This chain joins TRBV12-5 and TRBJ1-2, with D unresolved. The CDR3 DNA reads TGTGCTAGTGGTTTGGTACTTGGGCAGAACTATGGCTACACCTTC. This encodes CASGLVLGQNYGYTF. Looking up the rest from reference TRBV12-5 and TRBJ1-2 gives the full variable domain: DARVTQTPRHKVTEMGQEVTMRCQPILGHNTVFWYRQTMMQGLELLAYFRNRAPLDDSGMPKDRFSAEMPDATLATLKIQPSEPRDSAVYFCASGLVLGQNYGYTFGSGTRLTVV.